This T cell receptor (beta chain) was profiled in a study of OX40 agonist ivuxolimab in advanced cancers. Study-level information: Dosing consisted of intravenous ivuxolimab at 0.01 to 10 mg/kg every 2 weeks. In three patients, partial responses were observed, one with hepatocellular carcinoma and two with cutaneous melanoma. Study-level findings and limits: The study found that CD8+ T cells averaged more expanded clones than CD4+. At 0.1 to 3.0 mg/kg, CD4+ and CD8+ blood T cells expanded clonally by week 6.

CDR1 and CDR2 (germline): SGDLS, YYNGEE. Trimming removed 3 bases at V and 4 bases at J, with 6 bases between. The CDR3 has 12 amino acids. TCRdb keeps only in-frame clones here, not all; method: immunoSEQ multiplex PCR. This table has 70,000 to 85,000 clones, about 94% appearing once. This clone was counted many times. Antigen specificity is unknown. The genes are TRBV9 and TRBJ2-3; the D is unclear. The material sequenced was CD4+ or CD8+ T cells sorted from blood, taken in a trial of the OX40 agonist ivuxolimab. The receptor was derived from an adult with an advanced solid tumor such as melanoma, head and neck, liver or kidney cancer. The CDR3 is CASSGTSDTQYF. CDR3 nucleotides: TGTGCCAGCAGCGGTACGTCAGATACGCAGTATTTT.